This TCR beta chain is drawn from a study of neurological immune-mediated disorders. A single run covered 15-18 subjects with over 190 million TCR-beta sequences. Via MiXCR, TCRdb re-called the 5' RACE reads, giving one row per CDR3 protein. Of fewer than 90,000 distinct CDR3 sequences in the sample, about a tenth were seen once. The controls, all healthy individuals, were blood bank volunteers in Maryland, USA. The V segment lost 1 base and the J segment 9 bases; nucleotides outside the gene matches: 2. The CDR3 runs to 12 residues. CDR1 and CDR2 from the germline V gene are MDHEN and SYDVKM. The gene calls are TRBV28 and TRBJ2-5; 7 bases align to TRBD1. Sequenced sample: PBMCs. The TCR originated in a man aged 35-49 years in good health. In DNA form, the CDR3 reads TGTGCCAGCAGTTTATCCACAGGGGCCCAGTACTTC. Encoded protein: CASSLSTGAQYF.